This T cell receptor (beta chain) was identified in a study of neurological immune-mediated disorders. General study findings and limits: The study found the most TCR clonal expansion in HTLV-1-associated myelopathy and the least in multiple sclerosis, below healthy controls.

Germline CDR1 SGDLS, CDR2 YYNGEE. CDR3 length: 14 residues. Trimming removed 0 bases at V and 2 bases at J, with 7 bases between. This clonotype was counted many times. Its antigen is unknown. The making of cDNA relied on 5'RACE with 10-nucleotide random UMIs. From the 5' RACE reads, TCRdb called clonotypes with MiXCR, one entry per CDR3 protein. This table has tens of thousands of distinct CDR3 sequences, about 6.3% appearing once. The study built sorted libraries from 800,000 to 1,000,000 CD4+ or CD8+ T cells. This chain joins TRBV9 and TRBJ2-3, with D unresolved. The sequence came from a middle-aged woman in good health. Sequencing was carried out using CD4+ T cells from blood. The CDR3, as DNA: TGTGCCAGCAGCGTAGGCGTTAACACAGATACGCAGTATTTT. Residues: CASSVGVNTDTQYF.